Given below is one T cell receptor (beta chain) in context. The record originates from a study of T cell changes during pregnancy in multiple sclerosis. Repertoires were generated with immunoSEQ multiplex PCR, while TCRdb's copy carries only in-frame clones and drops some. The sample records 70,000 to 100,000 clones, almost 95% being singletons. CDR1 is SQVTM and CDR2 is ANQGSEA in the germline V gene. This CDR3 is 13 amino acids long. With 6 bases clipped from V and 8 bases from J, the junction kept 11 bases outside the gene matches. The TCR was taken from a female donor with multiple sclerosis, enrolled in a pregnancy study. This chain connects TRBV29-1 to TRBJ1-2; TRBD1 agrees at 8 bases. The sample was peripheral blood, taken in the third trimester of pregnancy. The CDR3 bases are TGCAGCGTGCATGGACAGGGTGGCCCCGGCTACACCTTC. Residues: CSVHGQGGPGYTF. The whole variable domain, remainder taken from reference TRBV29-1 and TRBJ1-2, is SAVISQKPSRDICQRGTSLTIQCQVDSQVTMMFWYRQQPGQSLTLIATANQGSEATYESGFVIDKFPISRPNLTFSTLTVSNMSPEDSSIYLCSVHGQGGPGYTFGSGTRLTVV.